The source of this T cell receptor beta chain is a study of blood T cell repertoires in COVID-19. On the study more broadly: The United States, Italy and Spain supplied acute and convalescent COVID-19 samples. PBMCs, B-cell-depleted T cells, or T cells provided the cDNA or gDNA that made up the material.

Trimming removed 2 bases from V and 9 bases from J, with 17 bases in between. The CDR3 runs to 14 residues. CDR1 is GTSNPN and CDR2 is SVGIG in the germline V gene (reference sequence). Libraries were prepared by immunoSEQ multiplex PCR; TCRdb keeps only in-frame clonotypes and omits some of them. Counted here are about 340,000 clones, 65% to 85% occurring once; the ten biggest clones make up about 2.7%. The sequence was obtained from a man in his thirties or forties with active or convalescent COVID-19. This chain uses TRBV30 with TRBJ1-3; possible D gene TRBD1, 6 bases. The sequenced material came from peripheral blood. The CDR3 protein is CAWSQTGFRGTIYF. The CDR3 region has the DNA TGTGCCTGGAGTCAGACAGGCTTCCGGGGCACCATATATTTT.